This is a list of T cell receptor beta chains from one sample in a study of blood T cells in healthy people across ages. Each CDR3 protein is one row after TCRdb ran MiXCR on the 5' RACE reads. The sample has 800,000 to 1,300,000 distinct CDR3 sequences; about 25% are singletons. These data also featured in a second study, about T cells of mothers and their children.

Material: blood. The receptor source for this set is a girl under 10 years old in good health. CDR3s include the opening cysteine and the closing phenylalanine or tryptophan. The order of the fields is CDR3 DNA, CDR3 protein, D gene, CDR3 length, clone size, J gene, V gene. D genes are given only for firm matches. Only some rows state a clone size, as once, few, many or a class for expanded clones.

TGTGCCAGCAGTCCCGAGACTGGGGGCAATGAGCAGTTCTTC CASSPETGGNEQFF . 14 once TRBJ2-1 TRBV12-3/TRBV12-4
TGTGCCAGCAGCTTTGGAGGAACCAGGGTAGAGACCCAGTACTTC CASSFGGTRVETQYF . 15 . TRBJ2-5 TRBV5-5
TGTGCCATCAGTGAGCCGAGAAAGACAGGTTCCGACGAGCAGTACTTC CAISEPRKTGSDEQYF . 16 . TRBJ2-7 TRBV10-3
TGTGCCAGCAGCGAGGCGGGACTACCGAACACTGAAGCTTTCTTT CASSEAGLPNTEAFF . 15 . TRBJ1-1 TRBV5-4
TGTGCCAGCAGGGAACCGGGACAGGTGTTGGCAGATATGCAGTATTTT CASREPGQVLADMQYF TRBD1 16 . TRBJ2-3 TRBV7-2
TGCAGTGCGCGGGCGGGGGCGGCCCAGGAGGAGCAGTACTTC CSARAGAAQEEQYF . 14 . TRBJ2-7 TRBV20-1
TGCAGCGCCGAAGGGTATGCCCAGGAGTTCTTC CSAEGYAQEFF . 11 . TRBJ2-5 TRBV29-1
TGTGCCAGCTGGCGAGGTAGCGGGAGCGCCGGGGAGCTGTTTTTT CASWRGSGSAGELFF TRBD2 15 . TRBJ2-2 TRBV7-2
TGCGCCAGCCAAAGCACAGGGGAAGAGACCCAGTACTTC CASQSTGEETQYF TRBD1 13 . TRBJ2-5 TRBV5-1
TGCGCCAGCAGCCCGGTAGCTAGCGGGGACCAAGAGACCCAGTACTTC CASSPVASGDQETQYF TRBD2 16 . TRBJ2-5 TRBV5-1
TGTGCCATCAGTGCGACTAGCGGGTTCGCCGGGGAGCTGTTTTTT CAISATSGFAGELFF TRBD2 15 . TRBJ2-2 TRBV10-3
TGTGCCAGCAGCGGGGACAGAGATAGCAATCAGCCCCAGCATTTT CASSGDRDSNQPQHF . 15 many TRBJ1-5 TRBV21-1
TGCAGTACTAGATCGGGGGAAGGGACCCAGTACTTC CSTRSGEGTQYF . 12 few TRBJ2-5 TRBV20-1
TGTGCCAGTAGACCGGAGGACAGGGGGCTTTGGGAGACCCAGTACTTC CASRPEDRGLWETQYF TRBD1 16 . TRBJ2-5 TRBV19
TGCGCCAGCAGCCAAGCGGGGACCGGAGATCAGCCCCAGCATTTT CASSQAGTGDQPQHF . 15 once TRBJ1-5 TRBV4-1
TGTGCCAGCAGTGTCCTCGAGACTAGGGGGGGGCGAGGAAGGACTGAAGCTTTCTTT CASSVLETRGGRGRTEAFF . 19 . TRBJ1-1 TRBV6-5
TGTGCCAGCAGGGGCGGGATAGGACCCTACGAGCAGTACTTC CASRGGIGPYEQYF . 14 few TRBJ2-7 TRBV27
TGTGCCAGCAGTTCCTCTTTCCCACTAGCGGGCACTCCCAATGAGCAGTTCTTC CASSSSFPLAGTPNEQFF TRBD2 18 . TRBJ2-1 TRBV28
TGTGCCAGCAGCTTAACGCTGGGACTAGCCCCGCAGTATTTT CASSLTLGLAPQYF TRBD2 14 . TRBJ2-3 TRBV7-3
TGTGCCAGCAGTTTACCTGGGGGGCCTGGGGCCAACGTCCTGACTTTC CASSLPGGPGANVLTF . 16 few TRBJ2-6 TRBV12-3/TRBV12-4
TGTGCCAGCAGTCAGAGTGATAGGTCCTACAATGAGCAGTTCTTC CASSQSDRSYNEQFF . 15 . TRBJ2-1 TRBV12-3/TRBV12-4
TGTGCCAGCTTTTACGGGAGGGGGCTATACAATGAGCAGTTCTTC CASFYGRGLYNEQFF . 15 once TRBJ2-1 TRBV27
TGTGCCAGCAGCCTAGCGGCCACGGCCAATGAGCAGTTCTTC CASSLAATANEQFF TRBD2 14 . TRBJ2-1 TRBV6-5
TGTGCCAGCAGCGTGTGGGACAGCGGCTCACCCCTCCACTTT CASSVWDSGSPLHF TRBD1 14 . TRBJ1-6 TRBV9
TGTGCCAGCAGAATCGGGACAGTTAATGCCGGGGAGCTGTTTTTT CASRIGTVNAGELFF TRBD1 15 once TRBJ2-2 TRBV5-5
TGTGCCAGCAGGGTCGGGACAGGGTACCTAGTCGGTGGCTACACCTTC CASRVGTGYLVGGYTF TRBD1 16 few TRBJ1-2 TRBV12-3/TRBV12-4
TGTGCCAGCAGAAGTGAGCAGTTCTTC CASRSEQFF . 9 few TRBJ2-1 TRBV7-9
TGTGCCAGCAGCGCAAGCGGGGTGAACACTGAAGCTTTCTTT CASSASGVNTEAFF . 14 few TRBJ1-1 TRBV7-9
TGTGCCAGCAGTCGGGGGACGAAACAGGGGAGTGAGCAGTTCTTC CASSRGTKQGSEQFF . 15 . TRBJ2-1 TRBV6-5
TGTGCCGGCAGTCCCTGGGACAGTAACTATGGCTACACCTTC CAGSPWDSNYGYTF TRBD1 14 once TRBJ1-2 TRBV12-3/TRBV12-4
TGTGCCAGCAGAGATCGAATATATGCGGGGCAGTTCTTC CASRDRIYAGQFF . 13 few TRBJ2-1 TRBV7-2
TGTGCCAGCAGCGTAGCGGGGACCCAGGGAGATACGCAGTATTTT CASSVAGTQGDTQYF . 15 . TRBJ2-3 TRBV9
TGCGCCAGCAGCTTGGCCGGCACCGAGGAGTGGGAGACCCAGTACTTC CASSLAGTEEWETQYF . 16 few TRBJ2-5 TRBV5-1
TGCGCCAGCAGCTTGGTTTTTGATGGGGGCGCCGGCTATGGCTACACCTTC CASSLVFDGGAGYGYTF . 17 . TRBJ1-2 TRBV5-1
TGTGCCAGCAGCCCCGGGACTAGCGGGAGCGATACGCAGTATTTT CASSPGTSGSDTQYF TRBD2 15 few TRBJ2-3 TRBV12-3/TRBV12-4
TGCGCCAGCAGCCATCTGAGGGAAACTTACTACGAGCAGTACTTC CASSHLRETYYEQYF . 15 . TRBJ2-7 TRBV4-1
TGCAGTGCTCCCCGGGGGGCGACCTACAATGAGCAGTTCTTC CSAPRGATYNEQFF . 14 few TRBJ2-1 TRBV20-1
TGTGCCAGCAGTGGAGGGGTCGAGCAGTACTTC CASSGGVEQYF . 11 few TRBJ2-7 TRBV5-6
TGTGCCAGCAGCGTAAATAGCGGAGAGTACCAAGAGACCCAGTACTTC CASSVNSGEYQETQYF . 16 few TRBJ2-5 TRBV7-6
TGCAGCGTTGAAGATCTTCGAGGGCGGAGTAATGAAAAACTGTTTTTT CSVEDLRGRSNEKLFF . 16 . TRBJ1-4 TRBV29-1
TGTGCCAGCAGTGCTCTGGGGGCAGGAGATACGCAGTATTTT CASSALGAGDTQYF . 14 . TRBJ2-3 TRBV6-4
TGTGCCAGCAGCCAAAAGGCGAGGACAGGGAAGGACACCGGGGAGCTGTTTTTT CASSQKARTGKDTGELFF TRBD1 18 . TRBJ2-2 TRBV3-1
TGTGCCAGCAGTTGGAGACAGGGGAATCTTGAGCAGTTCTTC CASSWRQGNLEQFF TRBD1 14 few TRBJ2-1 TRBV7-2
TGTGCCACCTCCTCGGGACTAGCGTTCCATGAGCAGTTCTTC CATSSGLAFHEQFF TRBD2 14 once TRBJ2-1 TRBV24-1
TGTGCCAGCAGTATTGCACAGGCGTCGACCTACGAGCAGTACTTC CASSIAQASTYEQYF . 15 few TRBJ2-7 TRBV28
TGTGCCAGCAGCCTAACAGGGGAGGGGCAGCCCCAGCATTTT CASSLTGEGQPQHF TRBD1 14 . TRBJ1-5 TRBV27
TGTGCCGCATTGCGCGGACCTTCTGGAAACACCATATATTTT CAALRGPSGNTIYF . 14 . TRBJ1-3 TRBV12-3/TRBV12-4
TGTGCCAGCAGCTTATTGGCGGGCCCGCAGGAACTGTTTTTT CASSLLAGPQELFF . 14 few TRBJ1-4 TRBV7-2
TGCAGTGCTAGAGGTTATATGTTTGGCGGTGAGCAGTTCTTC CSARGYMFGGEQFF . 14 . TRBJ2-1 TRBV20-1
TGTGCCGGGGGGGGGGATACGAGCAATCAGCCCCAGCATTTT CAGGGDTSNQPQHF . 14 . TRBJ1-5 TRBV6-1
TGTGCCAGCAGCTTAGCCGGGACAGGGACCGGGGAGCTGTTTTTT CASSLAGTGTGELFF TRBD1 15 . TRBJ2-2 TRBV7-9
TGTGCCACCAGTGACCCCGAATTGACTAGAGTCGGCACAGATACGCAGTATTTT CATSDPELTRVGTDTQYF . 18 many TRBJ2-3 TRBV24-1
TGTGCCAGCAGTTTATCGGGCAGTGAGCAGTTCTTC CASSLSGSEQFF . 12 . TRBJ2-1 TRBV27
TGTGCCAGCACCTCTCTTGGGTCGGCGGAGACCCAGTACTTC CASTSLGSAETQYF . 14 few TRBJ2-5 TRBV5-4
TGCGCCAGCAGTGGCGCAGTGGTCACCGGGGAGCTGTTTTTT CASSGAVVTGELFF . 14 few TRBJ2-2 TRBV10-2